What follows are 3 T cell receptor beta chains derived from one specimen sequenced in a study of T cell responses to AZD1222 COVID-19 vaccine. Profiling relied on immunoSEQ multiplex PCR, and the TCRdb table lists in-frame clones only, not all of them. This sample has roughly 50,000 clones; 70% to 90% occur once, and the top ten carry approximately 5%. Sample: peripheral blood, taken 28 days after the second AZD1222 dose. These TCRs come from an adult who received the AZD1222 COVID-19 vaccine.

This chain links TRBV7-9 with TRBJ2-3; the D gene is possibly TRBD2 (6 bases). Germline V gene data show CDR1 as SEHNR and CDR2 as FQNEAQ (reference sequence). V lost 5 bases and J 6 bases, leaving 12 bases between the germline ends. The CDR3 consists of 13 residues. The CDR3 DNA reads TGTGCCAGCAGCCCCGGGGGTCTGGATACGCAGTATTTT. The encoded protein is CASSPGGLDTQYF. The full variable domain, rest sourced from reference TRBV7-9 and TRBJ2-3, is DTGVSQNPRHKITKRGQNVTFRCDPISEHNRLYWYRQTLGQGPEFLTYFQNEAQLEKSRLLSDRFSAERPKGSFSTLEIQRTEQGDSAMYLCASSPGGLDTQYFGPGTRLTVL.

The V and J genes are TRBV4-2 and TRBJ2-7; TRBD2 is a possible D gene (6 bases). CDR3 length: 15 amino acids. Trimming stripped 0 bases from V and 0 bases from J, with 9 bases between. The germline gives CDR1 LGHNA, CDR2 YNFKEQ. The CDR3 reads CASSQDAGLSYEQYF. CDR3 nucleotide sequence: TGTGCCAGCAGCCAAGACGCGGGGCTCTCCTACGAGCAGTACTTC.

The chain uses TRBV2 and TRBJ2-7, with TRBD2 matching 8 bases. V dropped 4 bases and J dropped 3; count of bases not matched to a gene: 2. CDR1 is SNHLY and CDR2 is FYNNEI in the germline V gene. The CDR3 has 13 amino acids. CDR3 protein: CASSGGGIYEQYF. Written as DNA, the CDR3 is TGTGCCAGCAGTGGCGGGGGGATCTACGAGCAGTACTTC.